This TCR beta chain was found in a study of T-cell reconstitution after alpha-beta-depleted transplantation in children. Trimming removed 5 bases at V and 5 bases at J, with 18 bases between. The CDR3 covers 14 residues. CDR1 DFQATT and CDR2 SNEGSKA come from the germline V gene (reference sequence). TCRbeta library preparation incorporated unique molecular identifiers. A single record per CDR3 protein comes from TCRdb applying MiXCR to the PCR reads. Of about 200,000 distinct CDR3 sequences in the sample, 8.4% were seen once. The sample consisted of PBMCs, mostly from graft donor cells, taken 360 days after TCRalphabeta/CD19-depleted stem cell transplant. The clonotype originates from a male patient aged 2 to 9 who had a stem cell transplant for acute myeloid leukemia, so the T cells may come from the graft donor. The rearrangement uses TRBV20-1 and TRBJ2-5; maybe TRBD2 (6 bases). This chain's CDR3 is CSAHSGAGRETQYF. In DNA, the CDR3 is TGCAGTGCTCATAGCGGAGCAGGCAGGGAGACCCAGTACTTC.